This TCR beta chain originates from a study of technical replicates of blood from a few donors. TCRdb's table, derived via immunoSEQ multiplex PCR, lists solely in-frame clones and lacks some. Of roughly 76,000 clones in the sample, 94% were seen once. Trimming at V came to 5 bases and at J to 9 bases, leaving 0 bases not matched to a gene. The CDR3 totals 11 residues. Germline V gene data show CDR1 as DFQATT and CDR2 as SNEGSKA (reference sequence). This chain connects TRBV20-1 to TRBJ1-3; TRBD1 matches 11 bases. The TCR comes from a human donor in good health. The sequenced material came from T cells isolated from PBMCs. The CDR3 nucleotides are TGCAGTGCTGGGACAGGGGGCACCATATATTTT. It yields the protein CSAGTGGTIYF.